This T cell receptor (beta chain) came from a study of blood T cell repertoires in COVID-19. Germline V gene sequence: CDR1 KGHSH, CDR2 LQKENI. This CDR3 has 16 residues. With 3 bases removed from V and 3 bases from J, the gap between germline ends came to 12 bases. Profiling relied on immunoSEQ multiplex PCR, and the TCRdb table lists in-frame clones only, not all of them. The sample has over 350,000 clones, more than 75% seen once. This sequence was found in a woman aged 18-30 years who had recovered from COVID-19. The sample taken for sequencing was PBMCs or T cells enriched from blood (not recorded which). The chain combines TRBV18 with TRBJ2-6, with D possibly being TRBD1 (6 bases). CDR3 region: CASSPQGFGGANVLTF. The DNA of the CDR3 is TGTGCCAGCTCACCGCAGGGGTTCGGTGGGGCCAACGTCCTGACTTTC.